This TCR beta chain is from a study of shared clonotypes between healthy human individuals. This clone was seen ten or more times. Its specificity is unknown. The germline V gene has CDR1 SGHRS and CDR2 YFSETQ. Trimming removed 4 bases at V and 6 bases at J, with 26 bases between. The CDR3 totals 18 residues. The authors loaded about 0.2 ug DNA, about 30,000 T cell genomes, into sorted-subset replicate PCRs. Generated by immunoSEQ multiplex PCR, the TCRdb table keeps only in-frame clones and is missing some. The sample has under 2.5 million clones, 80% to 95% seen once; the top ten hold more than 0.35%. Findings and caveats of the study: Few donors limited the genetic and exposure-history diversity represented. Unshared clonotypes carried lower generation probabilities than those common to all four donors.

The gene calls are TRBV5-1 and TRBJ2-1; tentatively, D is TRBD2 (6 bases). The receptor was derived from a man younger than 30 in good health. Some clones in this sample may be carry-over from other donors' samples. Sequencing was performed on naive CD4+ T cells from PBMCs. Specified subset: CD45RA+ positively selected. DNA of the CDR3: TGCGCCAGCAGCGCTCCTCATTATCCGGGACTCTCCCTCAATGAGCAGTTCTTC. Translation gives CASSAPHYPGLSLNEQFF.